This TCR beta chain originates from a study of neurological immune-mediated disorders. V trimming: 5 bases; J trimming: 0 bases; junction bases outside the gene matches: 6. This CDR3 has 17 residues. Germline values: CDR1 SEHNR, CDR2 FQNEAQ (reference sequence). This clonotype was seen ten or more times. In TCRdb, the 5' RACE reads were re-called with MiXCR into one record per CDR3 protein. This sample has tens of thousands of distinct CDR3 sequences; about 6.2% occur once, and the top ten carry about 45%. The sorted libraries started from about a million CD4+ or CD8+ T cells. The clonotype comes from a man aged 18 to 30 in good health. Material for sequencing was CD8+ T cells from blood. V usage is TRBV7-9 and J usage is TRBJ2-3, with 12 nucleotides matching TRBD2. CDR3 nucleotide sequence: TGTGCCAGCAGCCCGTGGACTAGCGGGGCTAGCACAGATACGCAGTATTTT. It codes for CASSPWTSGASTDTQYF.